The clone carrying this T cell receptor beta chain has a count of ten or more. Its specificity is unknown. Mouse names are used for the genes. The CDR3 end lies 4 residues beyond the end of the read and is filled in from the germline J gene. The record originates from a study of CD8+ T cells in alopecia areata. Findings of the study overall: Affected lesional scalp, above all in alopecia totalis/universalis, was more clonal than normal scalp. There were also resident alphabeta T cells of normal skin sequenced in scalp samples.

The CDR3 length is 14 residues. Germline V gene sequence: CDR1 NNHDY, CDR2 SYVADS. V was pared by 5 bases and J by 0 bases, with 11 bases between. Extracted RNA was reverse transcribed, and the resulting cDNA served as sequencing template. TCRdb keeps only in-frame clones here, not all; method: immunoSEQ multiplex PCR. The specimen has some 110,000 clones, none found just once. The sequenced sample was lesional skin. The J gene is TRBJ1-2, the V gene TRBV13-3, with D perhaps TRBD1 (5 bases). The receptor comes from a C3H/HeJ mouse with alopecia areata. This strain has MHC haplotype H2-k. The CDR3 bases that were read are TGTGCCAGCAGGGCCGACAGCGCAAACTCC. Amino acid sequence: CASRADSANS. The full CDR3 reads CASRADSANSDYTF.